The 10 T cell receptor beta chains reported below all come from one sample, sequenced in a study of vaccination effects on CD4 cells after COVID-19. ViraFEST used viral peptide pools to expand antigen-specific CD4+ T cells before sequencing. Isolating CD4+ T cells followed 9 to 10 days of culture. No vaccinee had earlier SARS-CoV-2 infection, and nucleocapsid antibodies were negative. Their specific antigens are unknown. Profiling relied on immunoSEQ multiplex PCR, and the TCRdb table lists in-frame clones only, not all of them. Counted here are fewer than 25,000 clones, about 72% occurring once; the ten biggest clones make up around 12%. The sample in question was CD4+ T cells from PBMCs cultured with HCoV-OC43 spike peptides, obtained before COVID-19 vaccination. Described subset: HCoV-OC43 spike overlapping peptide pool stimulation. Receptors were obtained from a human donor who received a COVID-19 vaccine.

The rearrangement links TRBV19 to TRBJ1-5; TRBD1 is a possible D gene (5 bases). V was clipped by 1 base and J by 5 bases, with 12 bases between them. Germline V lookup: CDR1 LNHDA, CDR2 SQIVND (reference sequence). There are 15 residues in the CDR3. CDR3 amino acids: CASSIVHGADQPQHF. CDR3 sequence (DNA): TGTGCCAGTAGTATAGTTCATGGGGCGGATCAGCCCCAGCATTTT.

This chain joins TRBV2 and TRBJ1-2, with 9 bases identical to TRBD1. The J segment lost 2 bases and the V segment lost 7 bases, leaving 8 bases of the junction unmatched. In germline, CDR1 is SNHLY, CDR2 FYNNEI. The CDR3 is 15 amino acids. Here the CDR3 reads CASIPPGTGNYGYTF. In nucleotides, the CDR3 is TGTGCCAGCATTCCCCCCGGGACAGGGAACTATGGCTACACCTTC.

The chain combines TRBV25-1 with TRBJ2-2; 8 nucleotides agree with TRBD1. The J segment lost 1 base and the V segment lost 6 bases, leaving 10 bases of the junction unmatched. This CDR3 is 17 amino acids long. The germline gives CDR1 MGHDK, CDR2 SYGVNS. The CDR3, as DNA: TGTGCCAGCAGCAGTTTGCCTGGACAGGGGAACACCGGGGAGCTGTTTTTT. Its protein product is CASSSLPGQGNTGELFF.

There are a few counts of this clone. The J gene is TRBJ1-2, the V gene TRBV7-9; D uncertain. V was pared by 5 bases and J by 5 bases, with 9 bases between. The CDR3 runs 12 residues. The germline V gene has CDR1 SEHNR and CDR2 FQNEAQ (reference sequence). The CDR3 DNA reads as TGTGCCAGCAGCCCCGGAGCGTATGGCTACACCTTC. It yields the protein CASSPGAYGYTF.

The chain recombines TRBV21-1 with TRBJ1-6; the D call in the table, TRBD1, was not verified against the DNA. TRBV21-1 is a listed pseudogene. The CDR3 is 18 residues long. In DNA form, the CDR3 reads TGTGCCAGCAGCTCCCGTGAGGGACAGGGAACCTATAATTCACCCCTCCACTTT. This gives the protein CASSSREGQGTYNSPLHF.

CDR3 sequence: CASVRTGGTYEQYF. In DNA form, the CDR3 reads TGTGCTAGTGTTCGAACAGGAGGAACCTACGAGCAGTACTTC. The chain uses TRBV12-5 and TRBJ2-7; TRBD1 or TRBD2 may be the D gene (5 bases each). The V end was cut by 7 bases, the J end by 2 bases, with 15 bases between. Germline CDR1 is LGHNT and CDR2 is FRNRAP. The length of the CDR3 is 14 residues.

This chain's CDR3 is CASSLVGGSLPYEQYF. In nucleotides, the CDR3 is TGCGCCAGCAGCCTGGTGGGGGGGTCTCTTCCCTACGAGCAGTACTTC. The chain combines TRBV5-1 with TRBJ2-7; 7 bases line up with TRBD2. CDR1 and CDR2 (germline): SGHRS, YFSETQ. This CDR3 is 16 amino acids long. Germline trimming cut 4 bases from V and 2 bases from J; bases unmatched to any gene: 12.

This clone was seen more than once but under ten times. V gene TRBV9 combines with J gene TRBJ2-2; the D is unclear. The length of the CDR3 is 15 residues. CDR1 is SGDLS and CDR2 is YYNGEE in the germline V gene. The V gene lost 2 bases and the J gene lost 0 bases, with 8 bases spanning the gap. Written as DNA, the CDR3 is TGTGCCAGCAGCGTGATCGCAGCGAACACCGGGGAGCTGTTTTTT. Protein product: CASSVIAANTGELFF.

The chain carries TRBV19 and TRBJ1-1; D unresolved. Trimming took off 7 bases at V and 3 bases at J, with 9 bases between the two ends. CDR1 LNHDA and CDR2 SQIVND come from the germline V gene (reference sequence). There are 12 residues in the CDR3. Written as DNA, the CDR3 is TGTGCCAGTAAGGCGGACCACACTGAAGCTTTCTTT. Amino acid sequence: CASKADHTEAFF. Based on the CDR3 plus reference TRBV19 and TRBJ1-1, the full variable domain is DGGITQSPKYLFRKEGQNVTLSCEQNLNHDAMYWYRQDPGQGLRLIYYSQIVNDFQKGDIAEGYSVSREKKESFPLTVTSAQKNPTAFYLCASKADHTEAFFGQGTRLTVV.

The V gene is TRBV7-9, the J gene TRBJ2-3; 7 positions match TRBD2. The CDR3 contains 14 residues. V lost 5 bases, J lost 7 bases, and 9 bases stayed unmatched. Germline V CDR1 and CDR2: SEHNR, FQNEAQ (reference sequence). CDR3 residues: CASSPGGIMNTQYF. CDR3 nucleotides: TGTGCCAGCAGCCCGGGGGGTATCATGAATACGCAGTATTTT.